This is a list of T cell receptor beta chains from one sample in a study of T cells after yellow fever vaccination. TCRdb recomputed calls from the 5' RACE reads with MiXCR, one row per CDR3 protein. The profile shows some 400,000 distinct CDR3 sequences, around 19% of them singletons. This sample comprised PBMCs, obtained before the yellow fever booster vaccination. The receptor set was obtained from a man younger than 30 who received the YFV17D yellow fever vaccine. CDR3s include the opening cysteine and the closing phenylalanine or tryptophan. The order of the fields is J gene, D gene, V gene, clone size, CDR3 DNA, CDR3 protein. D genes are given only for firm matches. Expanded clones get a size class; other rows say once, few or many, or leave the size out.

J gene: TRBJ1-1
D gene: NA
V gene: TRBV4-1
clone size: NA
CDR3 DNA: TGCGCCAGCAGCCAAGATCCGACTTACCATGAAGCTTTCTTT
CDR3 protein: CASSQDPTYHEAFF

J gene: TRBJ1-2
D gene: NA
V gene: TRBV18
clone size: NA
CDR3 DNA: TGTGCCAGCTCACCACCGTCCAGACAGCCGTTTTATGGCTACACCTTC
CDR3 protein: CASSPPSRQPFYGYTF

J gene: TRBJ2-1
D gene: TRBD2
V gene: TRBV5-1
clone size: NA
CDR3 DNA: TGCGCCAGCAAACTAGCGGGGGGCCACTACAATGAGCAGTTCTTC
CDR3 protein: CASKLAGGHYNEQFF

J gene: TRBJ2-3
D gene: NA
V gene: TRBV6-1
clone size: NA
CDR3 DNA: TGTGCCAGCAGTGATTATGGGTTTAGGGCAGATACGCAGTATTTT
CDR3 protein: CASSDYGFRADTQYF

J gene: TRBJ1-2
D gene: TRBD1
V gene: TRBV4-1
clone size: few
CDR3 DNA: TGCGCCAGCAGCCAGAGACAGGGGATTGTAGACTATGGCTACACCTTC
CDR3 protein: CASSQRQGIVDYGYTF

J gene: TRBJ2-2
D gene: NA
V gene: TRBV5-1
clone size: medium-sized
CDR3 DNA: TGCGCCAGCAGCTTGGCGTCCACCGGGGAGCTGTTTTTT
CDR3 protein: CASSLASTGELFF

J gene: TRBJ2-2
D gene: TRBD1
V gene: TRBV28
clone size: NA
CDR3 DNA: TGTGCCAGCAGTTGGGACAGGGAGAACGGGGAGCTGTTTTTT
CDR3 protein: CASSWDRENGELFF

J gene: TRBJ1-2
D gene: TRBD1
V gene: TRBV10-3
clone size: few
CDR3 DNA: TGTGCCAGCGGGACAGGGAACGGTGGCTACACCTTC
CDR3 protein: CASGTGNGGYTF

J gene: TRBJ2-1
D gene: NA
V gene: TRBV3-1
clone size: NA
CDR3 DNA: TGTGCCAGCAGCCAAGTTCCTAGTTCCGATGAGCAGTTCTTC
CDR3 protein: CASSQVPSSDEQFF

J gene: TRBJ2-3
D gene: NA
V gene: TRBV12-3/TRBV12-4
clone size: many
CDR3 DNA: NA
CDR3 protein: CASSSSAGEADTQYF

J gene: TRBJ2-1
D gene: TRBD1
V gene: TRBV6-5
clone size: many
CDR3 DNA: TGTGCCAGCAACAAAGACAGGGGGTACGAGTTCTTC
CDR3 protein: CASNKDRGYEFF

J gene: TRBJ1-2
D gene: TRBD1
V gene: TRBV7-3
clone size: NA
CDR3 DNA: TGTGCCAGCAGCCCGCAGACAGGGACAACGCGCACCTTC
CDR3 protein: CASSPQTGTTRTF

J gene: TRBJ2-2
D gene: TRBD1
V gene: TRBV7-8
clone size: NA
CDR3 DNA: TGTGCCAGCAGCTCACAGGGGGCCACCGGGGAGCTGTTTTTT
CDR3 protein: CASSSQGATGELFF

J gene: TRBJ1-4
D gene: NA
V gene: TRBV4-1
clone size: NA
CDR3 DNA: TGCGCCAGCAGCCAAGATCCCAATGAAAAACTGTTTTTT
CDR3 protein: CASSQDPNEKLFF

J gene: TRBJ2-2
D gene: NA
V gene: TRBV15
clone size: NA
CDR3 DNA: TGTGCCACCAGCAGAGTGCTCGCCCCCGAAACCGGGGAGCTGTTTTTT
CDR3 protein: CATSRVLAPETGELFF

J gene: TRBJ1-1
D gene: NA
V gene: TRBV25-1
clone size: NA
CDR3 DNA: TGTGCCAGCGCCAACTTGGGACCGAAGAACACTGAAGCTTTCTTT
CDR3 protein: CASANLGPKNTEAFF

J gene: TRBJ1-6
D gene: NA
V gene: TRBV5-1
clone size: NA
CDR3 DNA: TGCGCCAGCAGCTTGGGCAGTTTCGATAATTCACCCCTCCACTTT
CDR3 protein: CASSLGSFDNSPLHF

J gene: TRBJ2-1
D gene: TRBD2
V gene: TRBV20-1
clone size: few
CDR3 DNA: TGCAGTGCCCCAGCCAGCGGGGGGGAAAATGAGCAGTTCTTC
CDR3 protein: CSAPASGGENEQFF

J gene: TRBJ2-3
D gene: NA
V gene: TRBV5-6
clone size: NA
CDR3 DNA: TGTGCCAGCAGCTTGGCCCGGTGGGCTAGCACAGATACGCAGTATTTT
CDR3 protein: CASSLARWASTDTQYF

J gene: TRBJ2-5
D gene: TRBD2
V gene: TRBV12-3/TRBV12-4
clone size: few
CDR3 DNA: TGTGCCAGCAGCCTACTAGCGGGGGGCGCAGAGACCCAGTACTTC
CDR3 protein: CASSLLAGGAETQYF

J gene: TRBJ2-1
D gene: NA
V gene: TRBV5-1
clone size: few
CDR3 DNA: TGCGCCGGCCGACCGGGGCAGGGGACTAATGAGCAGTTCTTC
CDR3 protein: CAGRPGQGTNEQFF

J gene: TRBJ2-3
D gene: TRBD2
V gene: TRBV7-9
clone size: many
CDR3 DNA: TGTGCCAGCACGCGTAGCGGGGGCACACCCTCTCTCACAGATACGCAGTATTTT
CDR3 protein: CASTRSGGTPSLTDTQYF

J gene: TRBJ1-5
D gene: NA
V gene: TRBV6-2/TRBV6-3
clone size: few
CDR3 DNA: TGTGCCAGCAGTTACTCACGAGGACTTAGCAATCAGCCCCAGCATTTT
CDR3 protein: CASSYSRGLSNQPQHF

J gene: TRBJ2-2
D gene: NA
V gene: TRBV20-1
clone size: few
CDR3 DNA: TGCAGTGCTAGTAGGCAGTACACCGGGGAGCTGTTTTTT
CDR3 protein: CSASRQYTGELFF

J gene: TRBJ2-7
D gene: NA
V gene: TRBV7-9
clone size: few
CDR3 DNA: TGTGCCAGCAGCTTATGGAGGGGGGTGAGGTCCTACGAGCAGTACTTC
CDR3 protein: CASSLWRGVRSYEQYF

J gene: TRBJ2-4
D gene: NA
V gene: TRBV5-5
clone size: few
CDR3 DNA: TGTGCCAGCAGCTTGGAGCTGGGTTTGGGCATTCAGTACTTC
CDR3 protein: CASSLELGLGIQYF

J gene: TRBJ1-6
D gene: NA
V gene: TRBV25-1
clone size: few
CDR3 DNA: TGTGCCACCACCGGGAGCTCCTATAATTCACCCCTCCACTTT
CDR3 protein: CATTGSSYNSPLHF

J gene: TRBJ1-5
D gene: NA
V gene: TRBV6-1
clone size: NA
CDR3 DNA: TGTGCCATCTCGGAGGCAGCTCGCAATCAGCCCCAGCATTTT
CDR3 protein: CAISEAARNQPQHF

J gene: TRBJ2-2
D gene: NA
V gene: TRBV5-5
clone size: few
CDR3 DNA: TGTGCCAGCAGCGTTGGATCCACCGGGGAGCTGTTTTTT
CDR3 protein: CASSVGSTGELFF

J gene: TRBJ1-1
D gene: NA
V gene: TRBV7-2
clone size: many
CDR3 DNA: TGTGCCAGCAGCTTGGTGAGCACTGAAGCTTTCTTT
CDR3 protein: CASSLVSTEAFF

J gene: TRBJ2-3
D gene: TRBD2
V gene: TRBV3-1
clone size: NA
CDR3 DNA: TGTGCCAGCAGCCAAGGGGCTAGCGGGGGAGATACGCAGTATTTT
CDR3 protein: CASSQGASGGDTQYF

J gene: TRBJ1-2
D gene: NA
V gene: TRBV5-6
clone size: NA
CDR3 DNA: TGTGCCAGCACCCTGGTGGGGACACCTTATGGCTACACCTTC
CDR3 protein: CASTLVGTPYGYTF